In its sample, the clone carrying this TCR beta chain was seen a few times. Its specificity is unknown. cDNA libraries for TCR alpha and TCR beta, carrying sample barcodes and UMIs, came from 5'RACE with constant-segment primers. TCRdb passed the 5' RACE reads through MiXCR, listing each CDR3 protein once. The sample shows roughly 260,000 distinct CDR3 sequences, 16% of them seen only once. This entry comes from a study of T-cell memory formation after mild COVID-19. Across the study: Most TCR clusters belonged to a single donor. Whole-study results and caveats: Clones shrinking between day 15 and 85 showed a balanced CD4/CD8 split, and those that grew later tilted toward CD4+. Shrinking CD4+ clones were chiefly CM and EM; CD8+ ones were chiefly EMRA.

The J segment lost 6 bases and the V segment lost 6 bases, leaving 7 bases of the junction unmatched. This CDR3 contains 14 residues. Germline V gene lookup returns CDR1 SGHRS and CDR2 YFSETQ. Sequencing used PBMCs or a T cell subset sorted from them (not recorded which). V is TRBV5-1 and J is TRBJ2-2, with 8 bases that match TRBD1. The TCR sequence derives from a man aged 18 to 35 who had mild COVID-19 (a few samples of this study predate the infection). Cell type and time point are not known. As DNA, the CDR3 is TGCGCCAGCACCTGGACAGGGAAGGCCGGGGAGCTGTTTTTT. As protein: CASTWTGKAGELFF.